One sample yielded the 30 T cell receptor beta chains listed below, sequenced in a study of OX40 agonist ivuxolimab in advanced cancers. Profiled with immunoSEQ multiplex PCR; TCRdb holds only in-frame clones, not every one. This sample has 70,000 or so clones, with about four fifths found just once. The material was CD4+ or CD8+ T cells sorted from blood, obtained in a trial of the OX40 agonist ivuxolimab. The receptors originated from an adult with an advanced solid tumor such as melanoma, head and neck, liver or kidney cancer.

A few counts support this clone. V and J are TRBV7-8 and TRBJ2-5; 8 bases match TRBD2. CDR3 length: 14 residues. J gave up 2 bases and V 5 bases, and 4 bases lay outside the gene matches. The germline V gene has CDR1 SGHVS and CDR2 FQNEAQ. The CDR3 DNA is TGTGCCAGCAGCCGCGGGGGGACTCAAGAGACCCAGTACTTC. This encodes CASSRGGTQETQYF.

This clone came up a few times. This chain links TRBV11-3 with TRBJ1-4; TRBD1 matches 8 bases. V dropped 1 base and J dropped 8; count of bases not matched to a gene: 3. Germline V gives CDR1 SGHNT, CDR2 YENEEA. The CDR3 extends over 14 amino acids. This chain's CDR3 is CASSLAGQEEKLFF. For the CDR3, the DNA is TGTGCCAGCAGCTTAGCGGGACAGGAAGAAAAACTGTTTTTT.

The V call is TRBV28, the J call TRBJ2-3; TRBD2 agrees at 14 bases. V shed 6 bases, J shed 7 bases, and the junction held 12 bases outside the gene matches. Per the germline V gene, CDR1 is MDHEN and CDR2 is SYDVKM. This CDR3 region has 17 residues. CDR3: CASSPGLAGEIGNTQYF. The CDR3 bases are TGTGCCAGCAGCCCGGGACTAGCGGGAGAGATCGGAAATACGCAGTATTTT.

The V call is TRBV30, the J call TRBJ2-7; 12 nucleotides align to TRBD2. V lost 3 bases and J lost 4; bases outside the gene matches: 4. The CDR3 is made up of 14 amino acids. Germline V CDR1 and CDR2: GTSNPN, SVGIG (reference sequence). The CDR3: CAWSPTSGRYEQYF. CDR3 nucleotide sequence: TGTGCCTGGAGCCCGACTAGCGGGAGATACGAGCAGTACTTC.

This clone was counted at least ten times. This chain joins TRBV4-2 and TRBJ1-4, with D hard to call. Germline CDR1 LGHNA, CDR2 YNFKEQ. CDR3 size: 14 residues. The ends were cut back, 0 bases at V and 5 bases at J, with 7 bases in the middle. The CDR3 reads CASSQDTLNEKLFF. The CDR3 coding sequence is TGTGCCAGCAGCCAAGATACATTGAATGAAAAACTGTTTTTT.

This clone showed up just a few times. The genes are TRBV30 and TRBJ1-5; the match to TRBD1 covers 12 bases. Trimming removed 3 bases from V and 6 bases from J; junction bases left unmatched: 9. From germline, CDR1 is GTSNPN and CDR2 SVGIG (reference sequence). This CDR3 has 16 amino acids. The DNA for the CDR3 is TGTGCCTGGAGCCCCCTGGGGACAGGGGGCATTCAGCCCCAGCATTTT. This sequence encodes CAWSPLGTGGIQPQHF.

The genes are TRBV30 and TRBJ1-1; 7 bases agree with TRBD1. Germline trimming cut 1 base from V and 1 base from J; bases unmatched to any gene: 6. Germline V gives CDR1 GTSNPN, CDR2 SVGIG (reference sequence). This CDR3 has 15 amino acids. The CDR3 is CAWSEPNRGNTEAFF. The DNA of the CDR3 is TGTGCCTGGAGTGAACCCAACAGGGGGAACACTGAAGCTTTCTTT.

V is TRBV30 and J is TRBJ1-2, with 8 bases that match TRBD1. V lost 0 bases and J lost 4; bases outside the gene matches: 7. Looked up from germline, CDR1 is GTSNPN and CDR2 is SVGIG (reference sequence). The CDR3 totals 15 residues. DNA of the CDR3: TGTGCCTGGAGTGTACCGGGACAGGCCCGCTATGGCTACACCTTC. Translation: CAWSVPGQARYGYTF.

This clone was counted only a few times. The chain carries TRBV7-9 and TRBJ2-6; possibly TRBD2 for D (6 bases). The CDR3 has 18 amino acids. V lost 5 bases and J lost 4, with 21 bases in between. Germline V gene sequence: CDR1 SEHNR, CDR2 FQNEAQ (reference sequence). The CDR3 DNA sequence: TGTGCCAGCAGCCGGTTGGGCGGGACGCGGGCCGGGGCCAACGTCCTGACTTTC. This gives the protein CASSRLGGTRAGANVLTF. Based on the CDR3 plus reference TRBV7-9 and TRBJ2-6, the full variable domain is DTGVSQNPRHKITKRGQNVTFRCDPISEHNRLYWYRQTLGQGPEFLTYFQNEAQLEKSRLLSDRFSAERPKGSFSTLEIQRTEQGDSAMYLCASSRLGGTRAGANVLTFGAGSRLTVL.

The chain uses TRBV6-6 and TRBJ1-5, with D unresolved. The germline CDR1 and CDR2 sequences are MNHNY and SVGAGI (reference sequence). The CDR3 totals 15 residues. Between the trimmed V and J ends, which lost 4 bases and 3 bases, there was a span of 13 bases. CDR3 bases: TGTGCCAGCAGTTCCTTTGGGATTGACAATCAGCCCCAGCATTTT. Its translation is CASSSFGIDNQPQHF.

In its sample, this clone was seen a few times. The gene calls are TRBV18 and TRBJ2-2, with D tentatively TRBD1 (5 bases). Germline V gene sequence: CDR1 KGHSH, CDR2 LQKENI. The CDR3 consists of 16 residues. Trimming took 5 bases from V and 6 from J, leaving 19 bases between them. CDR3 coding DNA: TGTGCCAGCTCAAACCAAGGAAGGGGCGGCCCCGGGGAGCTGTTTTTT. This codes for CASSNQGRGGPGELFF.

In this sample, this clone turned up a few times. V and J are TRBV7-6 and TRBJ1-2, with TRBD1 as a possible D gene (5 bases). The germline CDR1 and CDR2 sequences are SGHVS and FNYEAQ. Trimming took 1 base from V and 8 from J, leaving 14 bases between them. The CDR3 consists of 14 residues. The CDR3 DNA is TGTGCCAGCAGCTTAGAATTCGGGGCAGAAGGCTACACCTTC. Protein sequence: CASSLEFGAEGYTF.

This clone is judged medium-sized. The chain carries TRBV2 and TRBJ2-6; D remains unclear. Germline CDR1 SNHLY, CDR2 FYNNEI. Trimming left V 5 bases short and J 0 bases short, with 5 bases between. This CDR3 has 14 residues. The CDR3, as DNA: TGTGCCAGCAGTTTAAGCTCTGGGGCCAACGTCCTGACTTTC. Residues: CASSLSSGANVLTF.

V gene TRBV5-5 combines with J gene TRBJ1-1, with D maybe TRBD1 (5 bases). From germline, CDR1 is SGHKS and CDR2 YYEKEE (reference sequence). With 7 bases removed from V and 1 base from J, the gap between germline ends came to 17 bases. The CDR3 contains 15 residues. The CDR3 sequence: CASYIVGTGNTEAFF. CDR3 bases: TGTGCCAGCTACATAGTCGGGACGGGGAACACTGAAGCTTTCTTT.

The chain has TRBV28 and TRBJ2-7; D could derive from TRBD1 or TRBD2 (5 bases each). The ends were cut back, 4 bases at V and 3 bases at J, with 16 bases in the middle. The germline V gene has CDR1 MDHEN and CDR2 SYDVKM. CDR3 size: 15 residues. The CDR3 DNA is TGTGCCAGCAGTTCCCCCGGGACCAAAAACTACGAGCAGTACTTC. The encoded protein is CASSSPGTKNYEQYF.

V and J are TRBV27 and TRBJ1-2; D is undetermined. Germline-derived CDR1 and CDR2 are MNHEY and SMNVEV (reference sequence). V dropped 5 bases and J dropped 3 bases, with 19 bases sitting between them. The CDR3 contains 16 residues. The CDR3 nucleotides read TGTGCCAGCAGTCCCCGGGGAGGGCGGGCTGACTATGGCTACACCTTC. It translates to CASSPRGGRADYGYTF.

This chain connects TRBV27 to TRBJ2-7, with D possibly being TRBD1 (6 bases). Trimming shortened V by 6 bases and J by 2 bases, and 20 bases separated the two germline ends. The germline V gene encodes CDR1 MNHEY and CDR2 SMNVEV (reference sequence). This CDR3 contains 16 residues. For the CDR3, the DNA is TGTGCCAGCAGCCTTAACCGGGACAATCTTCCCTACGAGCAGTACTTC. Translating gives CASSLNRDNLPYEQYF.

The genes are TRBV19 and TRBJ1-5, with D possibly TRBD1 on 5 matching bases. Germline-derived CDR1 and CDR2 are LNHDA and SQIVND (reference sequence). There are 15 residues in the CDR3. Trimming left V 4 bases short and J 4 bases short, with 14 bases between. The CDR3 region has the DNA TGTGCCAGTAGTAAACGGGACGGATATAATCAGCCCCAGCATTTT. Translation: CASSKRDGYNQPQHF.

V is TRBV5-1 and J is TRBJ2-7, with 14 bases identical to TRBD2. CDR3 length equals 17 residues. The germline CDR1 and CDR2 sequences are SGHRS and YFSETQ. V lost 3 bases and J lost 0; bases outside the gene matches: 5. The CDR3 protein is CASSSGTSGSSSYEQYF. The CDR3 DNA sequence: TGCGCCAGCAGCTCTGGGACTAGCGGGAGTTCCTCCTACGAGCAGTACTTC.

This clone has just one count. This chain connects TRBV5-4 to TRBJ2-7, with D maybe TRBD1 (6 bases). The V gene's germline CDR1 is SGHNT and CDR2 YYREEE (reference sequence). The CDR3 covers 14 residues. Trimming removed 3 bases from V and 6 bases from J, with 16 bases in between. The CDR3 protein is CASSSRTVLSEQYF. The CDR3 bases are TGTGCCAGCAGCTCGCGGACAGTCCTAAGCGAGCAGTACTTC.

This rearrangement joins TRBV6-5 to TRBJ1-1; a weak D match, TRBD1 (6 bases). Trimming took off 3 bases at V and 8 bases at J, with 13 bases between the two ends. The CDR3 is made up of 13 amino acids. CDR1 is MNHEY, CDR2 SVGAGI, per germline. The CDR3 coding sequence is TGTGCCAGCAGTTATCGGGGGGCCCAAGAAGCTTTCTTT. This codes for CASSYRGAQEAFF.

J is TRBJ1-5 and V is TRBV5-6; D is ambiguous. CDR1 is SGHDT, CDR2 YYEEEE, per germline. This CDR3 comprises 13 residues. Trimming pared 0 bases from V and 5 bases from J, leaving 6 bases between. The CDR3 spells CASSLGRDQPQHF. CDR3 in DNA: TGTGCCAGCAGCTTGGGACGGGATCAGCCCCAGCATTTT.

This chain connects TRBV6-5 to TRBJ2-3, with D perhaps TRBD1 (5 bases). CDR1 and CDR2 from the germline V gene are MNHEY and SVGAGI. V was trimmed by 6 bases and J by 1 base, leaving 8 bases between them. This CDR3 region has 13 residues. The CDR3 DNA reads TGTGCCAGCAGAAAACAGGGCACAGATACGCAGTATTTT. This encodes CASRKQGTDTQYF.

In its sample, this clone was seen a few times. The chain couples TRBV30 to TRBJ1-1, with TRBD1 matching over 9 bases. The CDR3 is made up of 13 amino acids. After removal of 5 bases from V and 1 base from J, the junction contained 2 bases not matched to a gene. Germline CDR1 reads GTSNPN; CDR2 reads SVGIG (reference sequence). The CDR3, as DNA: TGTGCCTGGCAACAGGGGGCGAACACTGAAGCTTTCTTT. Translated, it gives CAWQQGANTEAFF.

This clone appeared a few times. The V call is TRBV5-1, the J call TRBJ2-7, with 7 nucleotides matching TRBD1. This CDR3 is built from 15 residues. V trimming: 6 bases; J trimming: 7 bases; junction bases outside the gene matches: 16. Germline assignment: CDR1 SGHRS and CDR2 YFSETQ. Written as DNA, the CDR3 is TGCGCCAGCAACACCGGACAGGTCCCCTCTAATGAGCAGTACTTC. Amino acid sequence: CASNTGQVPSNEQYF.

V usage is TRBV5-1 and J usage is TRBJ1-3; D is uncertain. CDR3 length equals 14 residues. CDR1 is SGHRS and CDR2 is YFSETQ in the germline V gene. Trimming shortened V by 0 bases and J by 4 bases, and 8 bases separated the two germline ends. This chain's CDR3 is CASSLVLAGNTIYF. DNA of the CDR3: TGCGCCAGCAGCTTGGTCCTGGCGGGAAACACCATATATTTT. The full variable domain, completed using reference TRBV5-1 and TRBJ1-3, is KAGVTQTPRYLIKTRGQQVTLSCSPISGHRSVSWYQQTPGQGLQFLFEYFSETQRNKGNFPGRFSGRQFSNSRSEMNVSTLELGDSALYLCASSLVLAGNTIYFGEGSWLTVV.

With regard to this clone: Other DNA sequences of this sample code for an identical CDR3. The gene calls are TRBV7-3 and TRBJ2-1, with TRBD2 as a possible D gene (5 bases). Germline-derived CDR1 and CDR2 are SGHTA and FQGTGA. V was trimmed by 2 bases and J by 0 bases, leaving 8 bases between them. The CDR3 runs 15 residues. DNA for the CDR3: TGTGCCAGCAGCTTAGATCGGGGCTCCTACAATGAGCAGTTCTTC. Translated, it gives CASSLDRGSYNEQFF. Based on the CDR3 plus reference TRBV7-3 and TRBJ2-1, the full variable domain is GAGVSQTPSNKVTEKGKYVELRCDPISGHTALYWYRQSLGQGPEFLIYFQGTGAADDSGLPNDRFFAVRPEGSVSTLKIQRTERGDSAVYLCASSLDRGSYNEQFFGPGTRLTVL.

This rearrangement joins TRBV5-1 to TRBJ2-1, with TRBD2 identical over 10 bases. This CDR3 comprises 16 residues. CDR1 SGHRS and CDR2 YFSETQ come from the germline V gene. After removal of 0 bases from V and 7 bases from J, the junction contained 7 bases not matched to a gene. CDR3 amino acids: CASSLEASGGWNEQFF. The CDR3 region has the DNA TGCGCCAGCAGCTTGGAGGCTAGCGGGGGCTGGAATGAGCAGTTCTTC.

The chain uses TRBV5-1 and TRBJ1-5, with 8 nucleotides matching TRBD1. CDR1 is SGHRS, CDR2 YFSETQ, per germline. CDR3 length: 14 residues. V was pared by 4 bases and J by 6 bases, with 6 bases of the junction left unmatched. The CDR3 nucleotides are TGCGCCAGCAGCCCCCAGGGGGCGGCTCAGCCCCAGCATTTT. As protein: CASSPQGAAQPQHF.

The chain employs TRBV2 and TRBJ2-2; D is undetermined. V was trimmed by 6 bases and J by 1 base, leaving 9 bases between them. There are 14 residues in the CDR3. CDR1 is SNHLY, CDR2 FYNNEI, per germline. DNA for the CDR3: TGTGCCAGCAGCCCATTACAGAACACCGGGGAGCTGTTTTTT. Translating gives CASSPLQNTGELFF.